Listed below are T cell receptor beta chains from one sample, sequenced in a study of T-cell reconstitution after alpha-beta-depleted transplantation in children. TCRdb re-called the PCR reads through MiXCR, storing one row per CDR3 protein. The table has more than 300,000 distinct CDR3 sequences, about 16% seen once. Sequencing was performed on PBMCs, mostly from graft donor cells, taken 360 days after TCRalphabeta/CD19-depleted stem cell transplant. These receptors originate from a male patient aged 2 to 9 who had a stem cell transplant for acute lymphoblastic leukemia, so the T cells may come from the graft donor. The CDR3 runs from the conserved cysteine through the conserved F or W. A D gene is named only where the DNA matches it firmly. The size of a clone is reported for some rows only, either as once, few or many, or as a class for expanded clones.

cdr3_nt,cdr3_aa,clone_size,j_call,d_call,v_call
TGTGCCACCAGCAGAGAGCTAGCGGGAGTTTTCGCCAATGAGCAGTTCTTC,CATSRELAGVFANEQFF,few,TRBJ2-1,TRBD2,TRBV15
TGTGCCAGCAGTTTTTGGGGTAGTTACACAGATACGCAGTATTTT,CASSFWGSYTDTQYF,few,TRBJ2-3,-,TRBV27
TGCGCCAGCAGCCCTGGTAGCGGGATGAGTTACAATGAGCAGTTCTTC,CASSPGSGMSYNEQFF,-,TRBJ2-1,TRBD2,TRBV4-1
TGTGCCAGCAGCGCCCGACAGGGGGCCTTGAATGAGCAGTTCTTC,CASSARQGALNEQFF,few,TRBJ2-1,TRBD1,TRBV7-9
TGCGCCAGCAGCCCACCATCGGAGACCCAGTACTTC,CASSPPSETQYF,many,TRBJ2-5,-,TRBV4-1
TGTGCCACCAGTGATCCCCAAAGGGCCCAGTACTTC,CATSDPQRAQYF,few,TRBJ2-5,-,TRBV24-1
TGTGCCAGCAGCTTGACTAGCGGGAGGGCCAACGGGGAGCTGTTTTTT,CASSLTSGRANGELFF,-,TRBJ2-2,TRBD2,TRBV5-8
TGTGCCAGCAGCCTCAGTAGGGTGGGGAATGGCTACACCTTC,CASSLSRVGNGYTF,few,TRBJ1-2,-,TRBV7-9
TGTGCCAGCAGCTTAGAAGCGGGGAGGAAACTCCACTTT,CASSLEAGRKLHF,-,TRBJ1-6,-,TRBV7-2
TGTGCCAGCAGTTTTAGGGCGGGAGGAACCGGGGAGCTGTTTTTT,CASSFRAGGTGELFF,few,TRBJ2-2,TRBD2,TRBV28
TGCGCCAGCAGCTTTCATTGGACAGGGCCCACTCGTACCGACCGCTCTGGGGCCAACGTCCTGACTTTC,CASSFHWTGPTRTDRSGANVLTF,many,TRBJ2-6,TRBD1,TRBV4-3
TGTGCCAGCAGCTTCAGGGCGGGAGTCACAGATACGCAGTATTTT,CASSFRAGVTDTQYF,many,TRBJ2-3,TRBD2,TRBV5-6
TGTGCCAGCAGTTTGGCCCCCCCAGATACGCAGTATTTT,CASSLAPPDTQYF,few,TRBJ2-3,-,TRBV27
TGTGCCAGCAGCTTCGGGACGTATGACTACAATGAGCAGTTCTTC,CASSFGTYDYNEQFF,-,TRBJ2-1,-,TRBV7-2
TGTGCCAGCAGCTTGAGTCCTAACACTGAAGCTTTCTTT,CASSLSPNTEAFF,many,TRBJ1-1,-,TRBV5-5
TGTGCCAGCAGTTTATTCTACGGCTACACCTTC,CASSLFYGYTF,-,TRBJ1-2,-,TRBV12-3/TRBV12-4
TGTGCCAGCAGCCAAGGCACAGGATCTAATGAAAAACTGTTTTTT,CASSQGTGSNEKLFF,-,TRBJ1-4,-,TRBV4-2
TGCAGCGTGGCTGGACTAGTCGGATCCCACGAGCAGTACTTC,CSVAGLVGSHEQYF,-,TRBJ2-7,TRBD2,TRBV29-1
TGCGCCAGCAGCTTGATGTCAGGGGGAATAGAAGGCTACACCTTC,CASSLMSGGIEGYTF,few,TRBJ1-2,TRBD1,TRBV5-1
TGTGCCAGCAGCGTAGAGGGCAGGGGGAACTATGGCTACACCTTC,CASSVEGRGNYGYTF,-,TRBJ1-2,TRBD1,TRBV9
TGCGCCAGCAGTCCGCGGTGGGGAGGATCCTACAATGAGCAGTTCTTC,CASSPRWGGSYNEQFF,few,TRBJ2-1,-,TRBV5-1
TGTGCCAGCAGCCTTCCGGGGGGACAGGGGAACACTGAAGCTTTCTTT,CASSLPGGQGNTEAFF,-,TRBJ1-1,TRBD1,TRBV5-4
TGTGCCAGCAGTGAGGGGACTTTCCGTTCTTCCTACAATGAGCAGTTCTTC,CASSEGTFRSSYNEQFF,-,TRBJ2-1,-,TRBV25-1
TGTGCCAGCAGCTACGGGATTAGTATCGAGCAGTACTTC,CASSYGISIEQYF,-,TRBJ2-7,-,TRBV6-5
TGCGCCAGCAGCCAAGAGGAAGAGACCCAGTACTTC,CASSQEEETQYF,few,TRBJ2-5,-,TRBV4-1
TGCGCCAGCAGCTTGGCCGGGGGGGACGGTGAAAAACTGTTTTTT,CASSLAGGDGEKLFF,-,TRBJ1-4,-,TRBV5-1
TGTGCCAGCAGCGTAGCCGGGAGGCAGGCCGAGCAGTACTTC,CASSVAGRQAEQYF,few,TRBJ2-7,TRBD2,TRBV9